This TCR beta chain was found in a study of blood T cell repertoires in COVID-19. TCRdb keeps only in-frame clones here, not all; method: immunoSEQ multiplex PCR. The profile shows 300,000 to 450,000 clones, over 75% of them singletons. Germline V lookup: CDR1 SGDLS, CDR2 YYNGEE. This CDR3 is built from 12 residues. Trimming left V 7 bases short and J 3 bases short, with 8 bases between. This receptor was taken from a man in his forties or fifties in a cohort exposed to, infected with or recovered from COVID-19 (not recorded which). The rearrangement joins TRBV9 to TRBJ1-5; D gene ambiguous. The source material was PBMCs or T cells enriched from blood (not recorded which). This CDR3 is CASGGLNQPQHF. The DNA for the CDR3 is TGTGCCAGCGGAGGTCTCAATCAGCCCCAGCATTTT. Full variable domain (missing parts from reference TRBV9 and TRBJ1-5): DSGVTQTPKHLITATGQRVTLRCSPRSGDLSVYWYQQSLDQGLQFLIQYYNGEERAKGNILERFSAQQFPDLHSELNLSSLELGDSALYFCASGGLNQPQHFGDGTRLSIL.